The sequence of this TCR beta chain was determined in a study of early T cells in non-severe SARS-CoV-2 infection. Points from the study as a whole: Matching results from VDJdb favored anti-spike CD8 responses, leaving private and CD4 specificities undetected.

In its sample, this clonotype was seen a few times. Its antigen is currently unknown. TCRdb re-called the 5' RACE reads through MiXCR, storing one row per CDR3 protein. The sample includes 80,000 to 95,000 distinct CDR3 sequences, around a sixth seen only once; the top ten take around 5%. CDR1 and CDR2 from the germline V gene are DFQATT and SNEGSKA (reference sequence). Trimming left V 3 bases short and J 3 bases short, with 5 bases between. The CDR3 covers 12 residues. J is TRBJ2-2 and V is TRBV20-1; D not resolved. This material consisted of whole blood, taken at baseline. This receptor was obtained from an adult who was a healthcare worker with PCR-confirmed SARS-CoV-2 infection or an uninfected control (not recorded which). CDR3 in amino acids: CSASKDTGELFF. CDR3 coding DNA: TGCAGTGCTAGTAAGGACACCGGGGAGCTGTTTTTT.